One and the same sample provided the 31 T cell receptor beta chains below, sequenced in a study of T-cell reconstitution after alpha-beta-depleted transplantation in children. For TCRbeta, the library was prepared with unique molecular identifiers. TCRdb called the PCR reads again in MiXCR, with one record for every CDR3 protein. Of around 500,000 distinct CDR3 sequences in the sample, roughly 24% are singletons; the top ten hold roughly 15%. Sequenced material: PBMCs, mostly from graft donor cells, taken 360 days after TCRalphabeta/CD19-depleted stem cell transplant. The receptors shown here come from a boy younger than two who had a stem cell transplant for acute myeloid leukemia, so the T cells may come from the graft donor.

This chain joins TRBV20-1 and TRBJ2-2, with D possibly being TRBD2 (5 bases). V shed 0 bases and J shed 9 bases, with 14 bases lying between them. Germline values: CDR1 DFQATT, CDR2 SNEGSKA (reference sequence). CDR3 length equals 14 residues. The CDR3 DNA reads TGCAGTGCTAGAGAGCTTCGAGAGGGCCGGGAGCTGTTTTTT. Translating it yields CSARELREGRELFF.

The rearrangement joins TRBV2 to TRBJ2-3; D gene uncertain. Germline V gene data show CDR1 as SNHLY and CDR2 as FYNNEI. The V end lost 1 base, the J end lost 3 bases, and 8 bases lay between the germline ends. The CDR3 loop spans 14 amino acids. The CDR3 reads CASSEGVATDTQYF. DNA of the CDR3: TGTGCCAGCAGTGAAGGTGTCGCAACAGATACGCAGTATTTT.

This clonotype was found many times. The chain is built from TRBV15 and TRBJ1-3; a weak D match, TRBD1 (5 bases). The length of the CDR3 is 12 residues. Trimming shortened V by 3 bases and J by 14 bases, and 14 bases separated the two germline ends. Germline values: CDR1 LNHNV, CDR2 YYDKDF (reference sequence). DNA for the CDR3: TGTGCCACCAGCAGTACGAGCCGGGACCTATATTTT. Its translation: CATSSTSRDLYF.

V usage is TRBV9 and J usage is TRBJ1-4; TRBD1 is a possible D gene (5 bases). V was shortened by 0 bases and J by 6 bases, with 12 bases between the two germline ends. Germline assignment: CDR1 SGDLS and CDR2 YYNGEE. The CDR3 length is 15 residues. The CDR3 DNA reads TGTGCCAGCAGCGTAGACGAGACAGTTTATGAAAAACTGTTTTTT. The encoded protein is CASSVDETVYEKLFF.

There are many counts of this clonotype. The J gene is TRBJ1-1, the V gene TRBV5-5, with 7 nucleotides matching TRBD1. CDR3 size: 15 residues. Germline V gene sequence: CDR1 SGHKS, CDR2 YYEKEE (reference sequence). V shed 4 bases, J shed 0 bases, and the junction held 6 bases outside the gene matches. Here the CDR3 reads CASSQQTGMNTEAFF. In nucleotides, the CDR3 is TGTGCCAGCAGCCAACAGACAGGGATGAACACTGAAGCTTTCTTT.

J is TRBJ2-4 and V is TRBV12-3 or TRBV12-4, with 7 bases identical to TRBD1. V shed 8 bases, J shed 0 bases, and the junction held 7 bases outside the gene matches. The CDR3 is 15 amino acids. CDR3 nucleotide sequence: TGTGCCAGCCGACAGGGAGATCTAGCCAAAAACATTCAGTACTTC. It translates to CASRQGDLAKNIQYF.

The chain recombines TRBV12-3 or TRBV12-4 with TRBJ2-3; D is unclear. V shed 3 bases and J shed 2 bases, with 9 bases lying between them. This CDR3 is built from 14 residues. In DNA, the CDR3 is TGTGCCAGCAGTTTGGGTCAGACCACAGATACGCAGTATTTT. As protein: CASSLGQTTDTQYF.

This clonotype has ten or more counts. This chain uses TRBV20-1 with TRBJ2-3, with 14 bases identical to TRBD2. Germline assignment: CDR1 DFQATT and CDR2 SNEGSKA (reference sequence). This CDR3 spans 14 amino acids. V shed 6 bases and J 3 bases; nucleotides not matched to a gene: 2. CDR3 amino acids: CSAGTSGGTDTQYF. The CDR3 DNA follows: TGCAGTGCGGGGACTAGCGGGGGAACAGATACGCAGTATTTT.

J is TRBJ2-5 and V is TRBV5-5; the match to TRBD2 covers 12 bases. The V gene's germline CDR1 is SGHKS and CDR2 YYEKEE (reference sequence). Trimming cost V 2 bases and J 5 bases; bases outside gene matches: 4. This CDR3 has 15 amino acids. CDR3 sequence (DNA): TGTGCCAGCAGCTTTCCTAGCGGGGGGGTGGAGACCCAGTACTTC. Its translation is CASSFPSGGVETQYF.

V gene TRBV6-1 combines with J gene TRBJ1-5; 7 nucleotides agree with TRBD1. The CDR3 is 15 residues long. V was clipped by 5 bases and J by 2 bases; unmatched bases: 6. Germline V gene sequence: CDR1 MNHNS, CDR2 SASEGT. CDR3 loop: CASSPGTVGNQPQHF. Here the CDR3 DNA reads TGTGCCAGCAGTCCCGGGACAGTAGGCAATCAGCCCCAGCATTTT.

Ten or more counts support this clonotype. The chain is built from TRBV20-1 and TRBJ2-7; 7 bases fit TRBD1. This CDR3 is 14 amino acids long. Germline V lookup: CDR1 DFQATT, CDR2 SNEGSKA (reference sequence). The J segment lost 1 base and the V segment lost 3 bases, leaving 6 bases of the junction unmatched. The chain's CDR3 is CSARHRQGSYEQYV. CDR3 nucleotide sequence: TGCAGTGCTAGGCATCGACAGGGATCCTACGAGCAGTACGTC.

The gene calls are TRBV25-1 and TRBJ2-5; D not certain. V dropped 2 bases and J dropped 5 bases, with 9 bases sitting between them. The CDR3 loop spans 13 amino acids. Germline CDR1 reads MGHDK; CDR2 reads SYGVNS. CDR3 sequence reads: CASSELVQETQYF. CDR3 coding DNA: TGTGCCAGCAGTGAACTTGTTCAGGAGACCCAGTACTTC.

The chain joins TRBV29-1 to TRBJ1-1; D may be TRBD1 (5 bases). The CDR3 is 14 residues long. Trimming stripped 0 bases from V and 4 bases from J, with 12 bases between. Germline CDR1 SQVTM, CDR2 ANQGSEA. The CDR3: CSVEDPRGITEAFF. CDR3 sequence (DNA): TGCAGCGTTGAAGATCCGAGGGGAATCACTGAAGCTTTCTTT. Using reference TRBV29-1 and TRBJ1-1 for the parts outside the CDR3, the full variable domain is SAVISQKPSRDICQRGTSLTIQCQVDSQVTMMFWYRQQPGQSLTLIATANQGSEATYESGFVIDKFPISRPNLTFSTLTVSNMSPEDSSIYLCSVEDPRGITEAFFGQGTRLTVV.

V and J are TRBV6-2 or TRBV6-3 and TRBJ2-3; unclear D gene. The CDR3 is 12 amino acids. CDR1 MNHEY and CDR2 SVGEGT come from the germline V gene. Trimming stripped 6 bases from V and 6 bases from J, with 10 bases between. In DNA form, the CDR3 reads TGTGCCAGCAGCACCCTTCGCGATACGCAGTATTTT. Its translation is CASSTLRDTQYF.

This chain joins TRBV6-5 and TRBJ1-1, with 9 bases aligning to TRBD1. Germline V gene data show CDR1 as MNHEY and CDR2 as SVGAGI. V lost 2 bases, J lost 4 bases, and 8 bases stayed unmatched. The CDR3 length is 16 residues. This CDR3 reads CASSYGQGSLGTEAFF. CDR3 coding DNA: TGTGCCAGCAGTTACGGACAGGGGAGTCTCGGCACTGAAGCTTTCTTT.

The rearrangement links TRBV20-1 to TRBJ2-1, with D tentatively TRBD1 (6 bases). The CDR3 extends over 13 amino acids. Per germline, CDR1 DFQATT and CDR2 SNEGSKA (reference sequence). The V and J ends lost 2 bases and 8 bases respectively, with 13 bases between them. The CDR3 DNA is TGCAGTGCTAGAAAATGGGCAGGGGATGAGCAGTTCTTC. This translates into CSARKWAGDEQFF.

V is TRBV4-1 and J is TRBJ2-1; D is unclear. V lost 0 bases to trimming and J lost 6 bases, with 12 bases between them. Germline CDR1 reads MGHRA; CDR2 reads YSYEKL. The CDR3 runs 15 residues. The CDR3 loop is CASSQDRVRLNEQFF. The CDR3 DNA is TGCGCCAGCAGCCAAGATAGGGTTCGGCTCAATGAGCAGTTCTTC.

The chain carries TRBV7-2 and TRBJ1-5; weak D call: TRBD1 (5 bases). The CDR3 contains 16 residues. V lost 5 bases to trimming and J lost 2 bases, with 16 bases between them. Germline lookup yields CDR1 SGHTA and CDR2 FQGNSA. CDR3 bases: TGTGCCAGCAGCGAACGGGGCGGGAGCGGCAATCAGCCCCAGCATTTT. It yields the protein CASSERGGSGNQPQHF.

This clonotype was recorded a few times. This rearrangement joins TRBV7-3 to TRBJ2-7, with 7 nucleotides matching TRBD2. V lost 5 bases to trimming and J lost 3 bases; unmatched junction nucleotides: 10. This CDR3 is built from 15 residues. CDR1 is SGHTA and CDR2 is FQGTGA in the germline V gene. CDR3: CASSPHGGNVYEQYF. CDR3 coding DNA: TGTGCCAGCAGCCCCCACGGGGGGAATGTCTACGAGCAGTACTTC.

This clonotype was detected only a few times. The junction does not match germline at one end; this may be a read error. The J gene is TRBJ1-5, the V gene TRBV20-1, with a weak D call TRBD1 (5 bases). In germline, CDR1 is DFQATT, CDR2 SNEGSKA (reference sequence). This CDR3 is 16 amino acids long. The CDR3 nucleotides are TGCTGTGCTAGGGATCAGGGCTTGGGACGGAATCAGCCCCAGCATTTT. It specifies CCARDQGLGRNQPQHF.

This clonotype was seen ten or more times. The chain's CDR3 is CASRIRGRAGELFF. The CDR3 DNA is TGTGCCAGCAGAATCAGGGGGCGGGCCGGGGAGCTGTTTTTT. The rearrangement joins TRBV27 to TRBJ2-2, with 8 positions matching TRBD1. The trim removed 6 bases at V and 6 bases at J, leaving 6 bases unmatched. CDR1 MNHEY and CDR2 SMNVEV come from the germline V gene (reference sequence). The CDR3 loop spans 14 amino acids.

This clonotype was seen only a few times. The CDR3 sequence: CASSERATNTGELFF. The CDR3 bases are TGCGCCAGCAGTGAGAGGGCTACTAACACCGGGGAGCTGTTTTTT. The V and J genes are TRBV10-2 and TRBJ2-2; the D is unclear. The CDR3 totals 15 residues. Germline V gene lookup returns CDR1 WSHSY and CDR2 SAAADI. V dropped 2 bases and J dropped 2 bases, with 9 bases sitting between them.

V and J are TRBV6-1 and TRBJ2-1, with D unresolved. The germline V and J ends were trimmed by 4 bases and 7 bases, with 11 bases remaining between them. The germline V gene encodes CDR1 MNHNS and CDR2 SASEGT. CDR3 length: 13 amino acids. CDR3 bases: TGTGCCAGCAGTGCGGGTAGGATTAATGAGCAGTTCTTC. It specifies CASSAGRINEQFF.

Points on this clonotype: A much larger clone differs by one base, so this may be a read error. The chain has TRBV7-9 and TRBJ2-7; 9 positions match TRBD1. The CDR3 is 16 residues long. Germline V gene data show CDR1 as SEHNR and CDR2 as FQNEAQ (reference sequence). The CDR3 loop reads CASSLAPGQGSYKQYF. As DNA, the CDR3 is TGTGCCAGCAGCTTAGCCCCGGGACAGGGCTCCTACAAGCAGTACTTC.

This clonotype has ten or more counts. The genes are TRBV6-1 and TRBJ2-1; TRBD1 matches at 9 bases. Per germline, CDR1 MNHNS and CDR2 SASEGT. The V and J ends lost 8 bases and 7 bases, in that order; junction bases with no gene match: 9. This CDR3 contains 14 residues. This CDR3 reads CASVTGTGRNEQFF. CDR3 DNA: TGTGCCAGCGTAACCGGGACAGGGCGGAATGAGCAGTTCTTC.

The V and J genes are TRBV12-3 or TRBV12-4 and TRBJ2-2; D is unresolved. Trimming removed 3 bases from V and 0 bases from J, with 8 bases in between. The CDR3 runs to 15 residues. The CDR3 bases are TGTGCCAGCAGTTTCGACACCGCGAACACCGGGGAGCTGTTTTTT. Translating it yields CASSFDTANTGELFF.

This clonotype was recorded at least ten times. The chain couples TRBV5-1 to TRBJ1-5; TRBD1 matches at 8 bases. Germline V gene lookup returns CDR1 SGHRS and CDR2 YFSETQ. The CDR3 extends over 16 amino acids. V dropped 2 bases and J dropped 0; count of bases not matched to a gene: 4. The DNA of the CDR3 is TGCGCCAGCAGCTTCACCAGGGGGCTTAGCAATCAGCCCCAGCATTTT. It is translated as CASSFTRGLSNQPQHF.

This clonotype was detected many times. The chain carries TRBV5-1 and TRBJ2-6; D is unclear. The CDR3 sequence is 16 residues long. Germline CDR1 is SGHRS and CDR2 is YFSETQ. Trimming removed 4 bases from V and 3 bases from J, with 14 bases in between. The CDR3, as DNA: TGCGCCAGCAGCCCGCTTATGGGTGATGGGGCCAACGTCCTGACTTTC. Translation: CASSPLMGDGANVLTF.

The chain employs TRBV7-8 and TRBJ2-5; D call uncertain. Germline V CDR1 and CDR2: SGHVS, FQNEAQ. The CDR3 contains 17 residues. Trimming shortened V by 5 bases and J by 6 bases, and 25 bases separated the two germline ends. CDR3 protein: CASSPPIGAPPLKTQYF. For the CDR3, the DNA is TGTGCCAGCAGCCCCCCGATCGGAGCCCCACCCCTTAAGACCCAGTACTTC.

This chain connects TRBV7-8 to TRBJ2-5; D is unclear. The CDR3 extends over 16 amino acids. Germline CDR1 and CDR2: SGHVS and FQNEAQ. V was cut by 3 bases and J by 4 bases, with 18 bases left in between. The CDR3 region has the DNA TGTGCCAGCAGCTTCAACCCCGGGTCTAGAACAGAGACCCAGTACTTC. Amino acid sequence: CASSFNPGSRTETQYF.

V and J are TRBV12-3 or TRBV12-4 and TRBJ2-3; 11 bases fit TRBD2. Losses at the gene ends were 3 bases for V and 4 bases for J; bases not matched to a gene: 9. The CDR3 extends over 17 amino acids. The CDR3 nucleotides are TGTGCCAGCAGTTTCGACAGACTAGCGGGGATGGCAGATACGCAGTATTTT. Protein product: CASSFDRLAGMADTQYF.